The sequence of this TCR beta chain was determined in a study of blood T cells in healthy people across ages. This clonotype was seen a handful of times. This CDR3 is built from 15 residues. Trimming cost V 6 bases and J 5 bases; bases outside gene matches: 11. From germline, CDR1 is SEHNR and CDR2 FQNEAQ (reference sequence). Primers used in a second PCR of roughly 6 to 11 cycles were a sample-barcoded 5' primer and a J-beta primer mix. One entry per CDR3 protein, called by TCRdb with MiXCR from the 5' RACE reads. This table has 1.5 million or so distinct CDR3 sequences, roughly 40% appearing once. The source material was blood. This rearrangement joins TRBV7-9 to TRBJ2-7; TRBD1 matches at 9 bases. The clonotype comes from a woman between 18 and 29 years old in good health. The CDR3: CASRIQGADFDEQYF. CDR3 nucleotides: TGTGCCAGCAGGATACAGGGGGCGGATTTTGACGAGCAGTACTTC.